This T cell receptor (beta chain) stems from a study of response to subunit inactivated influenza vaccine. Study-wide results and caveats: New T cells are recruited in small numbers by each seasonal influenza vaccination, according to the authors' suggestion.

CDR3 length: 15 amino acids. The V and J ends lost 1 base and 1 base respectively, with 10 bases between them. MiXCR, applied by TCRdb to the RT-PCR reads, yields one record per CDR3 protein. The table shows 860,000 or so distinct CDR3 sequences, with less than 25% occurring only once. The table lists this clonotype with many counts. Its antigen is not known. The chain joins TRBV12-3 or TRBV12-4 to TRBJ1-1; D unresolved. The sample in question was PBMCs from blood, obtained 4 to 6 days after vaccination. This TCR was recovered from a man aged 50 to 60 who received an inactivated influenza vaccine. The CDR3 DNA reads as TGTGCCAGCAGTTTAGTTCGTGGCAGGAACACTGAAGCTTTCTTT. This sequence encodes CASSLVRGRNTEAFF.